This T cell receptor (beta chain) was captured by sequencing in a study of T cell responses to AZD1222 COVID-19 vaccine. The overall study: Pooling was applied to second doses at about 4 or about 12 weeks.

V lost 0 bases, J lost 3 bases, and 9 bases lay in between. Per germline, CDR1 LNHDA and CDR2 SQIVND (reference sequence). The CDR3 is 14 residues long. The data were produced by immunoSEQ multiplex PCR, yet TCRdb's version contains in-frame clones alone and is incomplete. The repertoire includes under 150,000 clones, 90% of them detected once, and around 7.8% sits in the top ten. On this clone: The antigen remains unidentified.

Notes on the study in general: Sampling that yielded the repertoires occurred only after the peak T cell response. Baseline serostatus was positive in only a handful of AZD1222 recipients.

This receptor was identified in an adult in good health. V and J are TRBV19 and TRBJ2-7, with D hard to call. Specimen: peripheral blood, collected on day 0 of AZD1222 vaccination. The CDR3 DNA is TGTGCCAGTAGTATAGATCCCGGCGGCTACGAGCAGTACTTC. It is translated as CASSIDPGGYEQYF.